The rows below give T cell receptor beta chains drawn from one sample of a study of control samples from healthy donors and cancer patients. TCRdb's table, derived via immunoSEQ multiplex PCR, lists solely in-frame clones and lacks some. The sample shows about 71,000 clones, roughly 91% of them seen only once. Material: PBMCs. The receptors originated from a man aged 60-69 years with lung cancer. Each CDR3 is given with its conserved first and last residue. A D gene is named only where the DNA matches it firmly. Clone size is shown for a subset of rows, as once, few, many or a class of expanded clone.

NA | TRBJ1-4 | TRBV9 | NA | TGTGCCATACCAAAGGGCCTGAGGGCAAATGAAAAACTGTTTTTT | CAIPKGLRANEKLFF
NA | TRBJ2-3 | TRBV5-1 | NA | TGCGCCAGCAGCTTGGGGTGGGGCTCTAGCACAGATACGCAGTATTTT | CASSLGWGSSTDTQYF
NA | TRBJ1-2 | TRBV15 | NA | TGTGCCACCGGGATAGTTTCATCTAACTATGGCTACACCTTC | CATGIVSSNYGYTF
NA | TRBJ2-7 | TRBV7-3 | NA | TGTGCCAGCAGCCTGGGACTTCTCTTCTACGAGCAGTACTTC | CASSLGLLFYEQYF
once | TRBJ1-2 | TRBV5-1 | TRBD1 | TGCGCCAGCAGCCAGGGACAGGGCCTCCCTTCGGGGTATGGCTACACCTTC | CASSQGQGLPSGYGYTF
NA | TRBJ1-4 | TRBV4-2 | NA | TGTGCCAGCAGCCAGGAAACAGAGCGCGGTGAAAAACTGTTTTTT | CASSQETERGEKLFF
NA | TRBJ1-3 | TRBV7-2 | NA | TGTGCCAGCAGCTTCTTGCTGAGGGGGTCCGGAAACACCATATATTTT | CASSFLLRGSGNTIYF
NA | TRBJ1-4 | TRBV9 | NA | TGTGCCAGCAGCCGTTCCCGGGACGTCATTGAAAAACTGTTTTTT | CASSRSRDVIEKLFF
NA | TRBJ1-1 | TRBV12-3/TRBV12-4 | NA | TGTGCCAGCAGTTTCGCGGTGCACACTGAAGCTTTCTTT | CASSFAVHTEAFF
NA | TRBJ1-6 | TRBV21-1 | NA | TGTGCCAGCAGCACCCGTGATAGGTGCTATAATTCACCCCTCCACTTT | CASSTRDRCYNSPLHF
NA | TRBJ2-1 | TRBV12-3/TRBV12-4 | TRBD1 | TGTGCCAGCAGCTCCAGGGGGTACAATGAGCAGTTCTTC | CASSSRGYNEQFF
NA | TRBJ2-3 | TRBV7-2 | TRBD2 | TGTGCCAGCAGCTTAGCTGGCGGGGGGGCGAGGGATACGCAGTATTTT | CASSLAGGGARDTQYF
NA | TRBJ2-3 | TRBV29-1 | NA | TGCAGCGTTGAAGGCGGAGGGCAGGACCTCACAGATACGCAGTATTTT | CSVEGGGQDLTDTQYF
NA | TRBJ2-3 | TRBV30 | TRBD2 | TGTGCCTGGAGTGCCTGGACTAGCGGGGGGAGTAGGAATACGCAGTATTTT | CAWSAWTSGGSRNTQYF
NA | TRBJ1-6 | TRBV5-5 | TRBD1 | TGTGCCAGCAGCGATCGGGACAGCGTAAGGTCCCTCCACTTT | CASSDRDSVRSLHF
NA | TRBJ1-2 | TRBV30 | NA | TGTGCCTGGAGACTTTCACTTTGGGGAGGGAACTATGGCTACACCTTC | CAWRLSLWGGNYGYTF
NA | TRBJ1-4 | TRBV5-8 | NA | TGTGCCAGCAGCTTAGGCGTTAATGACAGGCCAGAAAAACTGTTTTTT | CASSLGVNDRPEKLFF
NA | TRBJ1-2 | TRBV7-9 | NA | TGTGCCAGCAGCGCGGACGCCAACTATGGCTACACCTTC | CASSADANYGYTF
NA | TRBJ2-3 | TRBV10-1 | NA | TGCGCCAGCAGCTTGGGGGGCGCAGATACGCAGTATTTT | CASSLGGADTQYF
NA | TRBJ2-6 | TRBV7-3 | NA | TGTGCCAGCAGCTTGGGTCGATCGGCCAACGTCCTGACTTTC | CASSLGRSANVLTF
NA | TRBJ2-2 | TRBV5-6 | TRBD1 | TGTGCCAGCAGCTCTTTGGTTTGGGGACAGGGTAACACCGGGGAGCTGTTTTTT | CASSSLVWGQGNTGELFF
NA | TRBJ1-1 | TRBV12-3/TRBV12-4 | NA | TGTGCCAGCAGTTTCGCCGGGAACACTGAAGCTTTCTTT | CASSFAGNTEAFF
NA | TRBJ1-1 | TRBV5-6 | NA | TGTGCCAGCAGCAAACCACATCCGGGTGTGGTGGGGAACACTGAAGCTTTCTTT | CASSKPHPGVVGNTEAFF
NA | TRBJ2-5 | TRBV5-1 | NA | TGCGCCAGCGGGTCGGACGGGCAGCAAGAGACCCAGTACTTC | CASGSDGQQETQYF
NA | TRBJ1-1 | TRBV11-3 | NA | TGTGCCAGCAGCTCCAGGGGACAGAACACTGAAGCTTTCTTT | CASSSRGQNTEAFF
NA | TRBJ2-1 | TRBV19 | NA | TGTGCCAGTAGTCCCCCGGGACCGACCTACAATGAGCAGTTCTTC | CASSPPGPTYNEQFF
NA | TRBJ1-2 | TRBV3-1/TRBV3-2 | NA | TGTGCCAGCAGCCGAGGACAGACTAACTATGGCTACACCTTC | CASSRGQTNYGYTF
NA | TRBJ1-3 | TRBV14 | NA | TGTGCCAGCAGCCAAGAAACGGGATTTTCTGGAAACACCATATATTTT | CASSQETGFSGNTIYF
NA | TRBJ2-1 | TRBV18 | TRBD2 | TGTGCCAGCTCACCAGGACTAGCGGGGGGGAACAATGAGCAGTTCTTC | CASSPGLAGGNNEQFF
NA | TRBJ1-2 | TRBV24-1 | TRBD1 | TGTGCCACCAGTGATACGACCCCGGGACAGGGGTACTATGGCTACACCTTC | CATSDTTPGQGYYGYTF
NA | TRBJ2-2 | TRBV7-9 | TRBD1 | TGTGCCAGCACCCTTACAGGGGGCGCGGGGACCGGGGAGCTGTTTTTT | CASTLTGGAGTGELFF
NA | TRBJ2-2 | TRBV3-1/TRBV3-2 | NA | TGTGCCAGCAGCCAATTCCGAGGGGTTAACACCGGGGAGCTGTTTTTT | CASSQFRGVNTGELFF
NA | TRBJ1-5 | TRBV6-6 | NA | TGTGCCAGCAGTCAAGGTCAGGGGAGACAGCCCCAGCATTTT | CASSQGQGRQPQHF
NA | TRBJ1-1 | TRBV7-7 | NA | TGTGCCAGCAGCTTGGACCTAAGCCCGAGTTCGGGCACTGAAGCTTTCTTT | CASSLDLSPSSGTEAFF
once | TRBJ1-6 | TRBV19 | NA | TGTGCCAGTAGTATATCAGGGGTTAGCAATTCACCCCTCCACTTT | CASSISGVSNSPLHF